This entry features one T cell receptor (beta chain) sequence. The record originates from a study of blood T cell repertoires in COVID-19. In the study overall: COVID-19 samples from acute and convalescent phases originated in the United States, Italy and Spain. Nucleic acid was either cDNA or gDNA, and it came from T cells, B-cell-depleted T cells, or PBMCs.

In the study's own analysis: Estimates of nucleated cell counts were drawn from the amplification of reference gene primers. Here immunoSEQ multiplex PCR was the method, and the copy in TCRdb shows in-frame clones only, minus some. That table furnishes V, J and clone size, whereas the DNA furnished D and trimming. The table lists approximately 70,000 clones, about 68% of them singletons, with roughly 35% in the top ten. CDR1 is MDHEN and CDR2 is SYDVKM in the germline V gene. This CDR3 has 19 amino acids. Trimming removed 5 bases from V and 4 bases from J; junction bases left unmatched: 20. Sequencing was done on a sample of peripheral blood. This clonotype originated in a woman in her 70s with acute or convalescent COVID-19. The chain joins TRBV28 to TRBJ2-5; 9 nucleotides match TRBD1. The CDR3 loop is CASSGRGGGQGIIGETQYF. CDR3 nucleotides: TGTGCCAGCAGTGGGAGGGGCGGGGGACAGGGAATAATTGGAGAGACCCAGTACTTC.